This T cell receptor (beta chain) was captured in a study of PD-1 blockade in classical Hodgkin lymphoma. Study outcomes and limitations: Patients with an early start, nivolumab under 1 year after ASCT, were excluded. Patients with a complete response exhibited baseline diversity comparable to newly diagnosed patients. By C4D1, diversity of CD4+ TCRs had risen significantly, whereas that of CD8+ TCRs had not.

Some clones are missing from TCRdb's copy, which holds only in-frame ones; the method was immunoSEQ multiplex PCR. The sample holds 15,000 to 20,000 clones, around 82% seen once. As for time point: cycle 4 day 1 (C4D1), after five to seven weeks of nivolumab. Brentuximab vedotin exposure varied, and every patient relapsed after autologous stem cell transplantation. Patients had relapsed/refractory classical Hodgkin lymphoma with complete response, partial response or progressive disease as best response. Worth noting for this clone: The antigen remains undetermined.

V dropped 5 bases and J dropped 6; count of bases not matched to a gene: 6. Germline CDR1 SEHNR, CDR2 FQNEAQ (reference sequence). The CDR3 runs to 15 residues. This rearrangement joins TRBV7-9 to TRBJ2-3, with 12 bases fitting TRBD1. The sequence was obtained from a human donor with classical Hodgkin lymphoma. The specimen was peripheral blood mononuclear cells (PBMCs), collected before the fourth cycle of nivolumab. In DNA, the CDR3 is TGTGCCAGCAGCACAGGGACAGGGGGCGGCGATACGCAGTATTTT. Residues: CASSTGTGGGDTQYF. Combining the CDR3 with reference TRBV7-9 and TRBJ2-3 gives the whole variable domain DTGVSQNPRHKITKRGQNVTFRCDPISEHNRLYWYRQTLGQGPEFLTYFQNEAQLEKSRLLSDRFSAERPKGSFSTLEIQRTEQGDSAMYLCASSTGTGGGDTQYFGPGTRLTVL.